The 22 T cell receptor beta chains presented below share a single source sample, sequenced in a study of T cells in Graves' hyperthyroidism and ophthalmopathy. Amplified TCR beta CDR3 regions derived from RNA transcripts. The HTBI primer set served for first-round RT-PCR of the TCR CDR3. TCRdb reprocessed the multiplex PCR reads with MiXCR, giving one entry per CDR3 protein. Here the sample spans 530,000 or so distinct CDR3 sequences, about 43% being singletons. Sequencing was done on a sample of peripheral blood or thyroid tissue (not recorded which). These receptors were taken from a woman between 18 and 30 years old with Graves' hyperthyroidism.

This clonotype came up a few times. The chain links TRBV29-1 to TRBJ1-2; no clear D. This CDR3 spans 10 amino acids. Germline lookup yields CDR1 SQVTM and CDR2 ANQGSEA. V lost 5 bases to trimming and J lost 8 bases, with 9 bases between them. CDR3 residues: CSVRSGGYTF. The CDR3 coding sequence is TGCAGCGTTAGGTCGGGGGGCTACACCTTC.

V gene TRBV11-2 combines with J gene TRBJ2-5; 10 bases align to TRBD2. The CDR3 totals 17 residues. Trimming took 5 bases from V and 6 from J; bases not matched to a gene: 15. Germline CDR1 SGHAT, CDR2 FQNNGV. The chain's CDR3 is CASSILPLAGDVKTQYF. CDR3 sequence (DNA): TGTGCCAGCAGCATCCTACCGCTAGCGGGAGATGTAAAGACCCAGTACTTC.

This chain connects TRBV2 to TRBJ1-2; D is ambiguous. V was clipped by 7 bases and J by 5 bases, with 14 bases between them. This CDR3 contains 13 residues. The germline CDR1 and CDR2 sequences are SNHLY and FYNNEI. CDR3 in amino acids: CASIEWAGYGYTF. CDR3 DNA sequence: TGTGCCAGCATCGAATGGGCGGGGTATGGCTACACCTTC.

This clonotype was seen ten or more times. The chain has TRBV11-3 and TRBJ1-4, with D unclear. CDR1 and CDR2 from the germline V gene are SGHNT and YENEEA. This CDR3 has 15 residues. Deletions cut 4 bases from V and 1 base from J, with 10 bases between. The CDR3 DNA reads TGTGCCAGCAGCTCCCTACAGAAAACTAATGAAAAACTGTTTTTT. It codes for CASSSLQKTNEKLFF.

This chain joins TRBV12-3 or TRBV12-4 and TRBJ1-4, with TRBD1 matching over 8 bases. With V trimmed by 4 bases and J by 3 bases, 4 bases remained unmatched. CDR3 length equals 15 residues. The CDR3 spells CASSSPGQANEKLFF. CDR3 DNA: TGTGCCAGCAGTTCCCCGGGACAGGCTAATGAAAAACTGTTTTTT.

This clonotype has just a few counts. The chain carries TRBV7-8 and TRBJ2-1, with D possibly matching TRBD2 (7 bases). CDR3 size: 15 residues. V lost 1 base to trimming and J lost 11 bases, with 18 bases between them. The germline gives CDR1 SGHVS, CDR2 FQNEAQ. The CDR3 here is CASSLEGGAVVKQFF. In DNA form, the CDR3 reads TGTGCCAGCAGCTTAGAGGGGGGGGCAGTCGTTAAGCAGTTCTTC.

The CDR3: CASSDVGGTDTQYF. Here the CDR3 DNA reads TGTGCCAGCAGTGACGTTGGGGGCACAGATACGCAGTATTTT. The chain carries TRBV25-1 and TRBJ2-3, with D uncertain. V lost 3 bases and J 1 base, leaving 8 bases between the germline ends. Germline CDR1 reads MGHDK; CDR2 reads SYGVNS. The CDR3 totals 14 residues.

This clonotype was picked up many times. The rearrangement joins TRBV3-1 to TRBJ1-2; the D gene is possibly TRBD1 (6 bases). The germline gives CDR1 LGHDT, CDR2 YNNKEL (reference sequence). The CDR3 is 14 residues long. The V end was cut by 1 base, the J end by 7 bases, with 13 bases between. CDR3 residues: CASSQVRGSSGYTF. The CDR3 region has the DNA TGTGCCAGCAGCCAAGTTAGGGGGAGCTCTGGCTACACCTTC.

Note on this clonotype: The CDR3 end shows no conserved phenylalanine or tryptophan, and so a read error is likely. The DNA is omitted, as the CDR3 cannot be located on it reliably, and the CDR3 follows TCRdb's listing. The V and J genes are TRBV20-1 and TRBJ2-5; the table's D call of TRBD2 was not tested on the DNA. The CDR3 has 9 residues if both end residues are counted. CDR1 is DFQATT, CDR2 SNEGSKA, per germline (reference sequence). The CDR3 region is CSARVTGTS.

The V gene is TRBV14, the J gene TRBJ2-7; 9 nucleotides agree with TRBD1. Germline CDR1 is SGHDN and CDR2 is FVKESK. CDR3 length: 15 residues. V shed 2 bases and J 7 bases; nucleotides not matched to a gene: 9. DNA of the CDR3: TGTGCCAGCAGCCAAACAGGGGGCGCCTACAATGAGCAGTACTTC. Translation gives CASSQTGGAYNEQYF.

There are many counts of this clonotype. The J gene is TRBJ1-4, the V gene TRBV9, with D perhaps matching TRBD1 (6 bases). Germline V CDR1 and CDR2: SGDLS, YYNGEE. The CDR3 totals 15 residues. Trimming shortened V by 0 bases and J by 0 bases, and 6 bases separated the two germline ends. CDR3 DNA sequence: TGTGCCAGCAGCGTAGAGGGGGCAACTAATGAAAAACTGTTTTTT. Translated, it gives CASSVEGATNEKLFF.

At least ten counts were recorded for this clonotype. The rearrangement links TRBV7-9 to TRBJ1-1; D is unresolved. Germline CDR1 and CDR2: SEHNR and FQNEAQ (reference sequence). V was shortened by 3 bases and J by 1 base, with 0 bases between the two germline ends. This CDR3 comprises 11 residues. The chain's CDR3 is CASSLNTEAFF. CDR3 DNA sequence: TGTGCCAGCAGCTTGAACACTGAAGCTTTCTTT.

Regarding this clonotype: At one of its ends the junction is not consistent with the germline gene, which may arise from a read error. Here the CDR3 DNA reads TGCGCCAGCAGCCGATCCCCGGGACAGGGGGGCACTGAAGCTTTCTTT. Protein sequence: CASSRSPGQGGTEAFF. The chain is built from TRBV7-9 and TRBJ1-1; 11 positions agree with TRBD1. Germline lookup yields CDR1 SEHNR and CDR2 FQNEAQ (reference sequence). CDR3 length equals 16 residues.

The genes are TRBV2 and TRBJ1-5; the match to TRBD1 covers 9 bases. This CDR3 comprises 15 residues. V lost 4 bases and J lost 2; bases outside the gene matches: 3. Germline CDR1 and CDR2: SNHLY and FYNNEI. CDR3 amino acids: CASSAGQGGNQPQHF. The CDR3 DNA reads TGTGCCAGCAGTGCGGGACAGGGAGGCAATCAGCCCCAGCATTTT.

This clonotype has only one observation. The chain recombines TRBV5-6 with TRBJ2-7; D ambiguous. Germline CDR1 and CDR2: SGHDT and YYEEEE. The CDR3 length is 11 residues. Trimming removed 0 bases at V and 9 bases at J, with 7 bases between. The CDR3 nucleotides are TGTGCCAGCAGCTTGGCGTCCGTGCAGTACTTC. Its translation: CASSLASVQYF.

This sequence joins TRBV15 and TRBJ1-4; D is perhaps TRBD1 (5 bases). Germline V gives CDR1 LNHNV, CDR2 YYDKDF (reference sequence). The CDR3 is 16 amino acids. Trimming took off 0 bases at V and 4 bases at J, with 12 bases between the two ends. CDR3 bases: TGTGCCACCAGCAGAGAAGTAGGGGCTGGTAATGAAAAACTGTTTTTT. Amino acids: CATSREVGAGNEKLFF.

This clonotype has only a few counts. V and J are TRBV10-3 and TRBJ2-7; 8 bases are a match to TRBD1. The CDR3 runs to 14 residues. Trimming removed 8 bases from V and 2 bases from J; junction bases left unmatched: 8. The germline V gene encodes CDR1 ENHRY and CDR2 SYGVKD. CDR3 nucleotide sequence: TGTGCCATCGGAACAGGGGGGAGTCCCTACGAGCAGTACTTC. Translating it yields CAIGTGGSPYEQYF.

On this clonotype: With a much larger clone just one base away, this may be a read error. The chain couples TRBV2 to TRBJ1-2; no clear D. CDR1 and CDR2 (germline): SNHLY, FYNNEI. The length of the CDR3 is 14 residues. The DNA for the CDR3 is TGTGCCAGCAGCCCCGACACCAAATACTATGACTACACCTTC. Translation gives CASSPDTKYYDYTF. Complete variable domain (other parts from reference TRBV2 and TRBJ1-2): EPEVTQTPSHQVTQMGQEVILRCVPISNHLYFYWYRQILGQKVEFLVSFYNNEISEKSEIFDDQFSVERPDGSNFTLKIRSTKLEDSAMYFCASSPDTKYYDYTFGSGTRLTVV.

J is TRBJ1-2 and V is TRBV30, with D maybe TRBD1 (6 bases). Trimming cost V 7 bases and J 0 bases, with 9 bases left between them. The germline gives CDR1 GTSNPN, CDR2 SVGIG (reference sequence). The CDR3 spans 12 residues. The CDR3 reads CASDRANYGYTF. As DNA, the CDR3 is TGTGCCTCGGACAGAGCTAACTATGGCTACACCTTC.

This clonotype was seen only a few times. CDR3: CASSEEGRVGEQYF. The CDR3 coding sequence is TGTGCCAGCAGTGAAGAGGGACGGGTTGGGGAGCAGTACTTC. The chain recombines TRBV2 with TRBJ2-7, with D tentatively TRBD1 or TRBD2 (5 bases each). V lost 1 base, J lost 7 bases, and 14 bases lay in between. The germline CDR1 and CDR2 sequences are SNHLY and FYNNEI. The CDR3 has 14 amino acids.

This clonotype was seen at least ten times. V and J are TRBV29-1 and TRBJ2-7, with D possibly TRBD1 on 5 matching bases. This CDR3 is 11 amino acids long. The V gene's germline CDR1 is SQVTM and CDR2 ANQGSEA. V lost 6 bases, J lost 3 bases, and 9 bases lay in between. The CDR3 DNA sequence: TGCAGCGTGGGCAGGGACTACGAGCAGTACTTC. It codes for CSVGRDYEQYF.

This clonotype was detected many times. The J gene is TRBJ1-5, the V gene TRBV5-1; the D gene is possibly TRBD1 (5 bases). Deletions cut 3 bases from V and 7 bases from J, with 14 bases between. CDR1 is SGHRS and CDR2 is YFSETQ in the germline V gene. The CDR3 covers 14 residues. Here the CDR3 reads CASSWTGLYQPQHF. CDR3 nucleotides: TGCGCCAGCAGCTGGACGGGACTATACCAGCCCCAGCATTTT.